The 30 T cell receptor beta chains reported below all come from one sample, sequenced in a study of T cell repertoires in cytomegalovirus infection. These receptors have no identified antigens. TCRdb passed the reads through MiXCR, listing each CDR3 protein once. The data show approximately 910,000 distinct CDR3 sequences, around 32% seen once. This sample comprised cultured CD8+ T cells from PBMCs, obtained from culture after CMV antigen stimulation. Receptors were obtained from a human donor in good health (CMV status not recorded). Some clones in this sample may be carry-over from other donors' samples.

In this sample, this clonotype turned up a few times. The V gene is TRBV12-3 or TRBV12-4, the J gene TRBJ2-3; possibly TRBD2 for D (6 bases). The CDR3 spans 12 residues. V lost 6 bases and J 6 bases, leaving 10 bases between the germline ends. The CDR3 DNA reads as TGTGCCAGCAGATACGGGGGTGATACGCAGTATTTT. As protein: CASRYGGDTQYF.

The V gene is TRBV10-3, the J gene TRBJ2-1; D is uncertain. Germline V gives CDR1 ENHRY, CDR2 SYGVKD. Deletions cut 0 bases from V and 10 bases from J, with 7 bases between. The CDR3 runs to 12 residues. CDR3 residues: CAISESAREQFF. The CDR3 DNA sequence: TGTGCCATCAGTGAGTCGGCTAGAGAGCAGTTCTTC.

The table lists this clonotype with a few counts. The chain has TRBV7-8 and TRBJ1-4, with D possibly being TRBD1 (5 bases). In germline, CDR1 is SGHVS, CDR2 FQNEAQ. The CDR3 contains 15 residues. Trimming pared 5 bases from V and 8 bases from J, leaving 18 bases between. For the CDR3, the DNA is TGTGCCAGCAGCCCCCAGAGAGGGGCCACCGAAAAACTGTTTTTT. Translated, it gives CASSPQRGATEKLFF. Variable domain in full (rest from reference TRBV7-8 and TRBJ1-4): GAGVSQSPRYKVAKRGQDVALRCDPISGHVSLFWYQQALGQGPEFLTYFQNEAQLDKSGLPSDRFFAERPEGSVSTLKIQRTQQEDSAVYLCASSPQRGATEKLFFGSGTQLSVL.

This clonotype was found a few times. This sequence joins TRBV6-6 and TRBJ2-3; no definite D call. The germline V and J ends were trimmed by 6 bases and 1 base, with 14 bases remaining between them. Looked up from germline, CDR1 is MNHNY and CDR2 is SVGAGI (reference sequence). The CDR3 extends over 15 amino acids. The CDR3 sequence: CASSSSNLRTDTQYF. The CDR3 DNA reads TGTGCCAGCAGCTCCTCGAACCTCCGCACAGATACGCAGTATTTT.

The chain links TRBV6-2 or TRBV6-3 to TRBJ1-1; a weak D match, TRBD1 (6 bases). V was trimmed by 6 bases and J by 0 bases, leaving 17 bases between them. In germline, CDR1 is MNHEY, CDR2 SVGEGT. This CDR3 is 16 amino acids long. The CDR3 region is CASSQPRTAMNTEAFF. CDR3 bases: TGTGCCAGCAGCCAGCCACGGACAGCGATGAACACTGAAGCTTTCTTT.

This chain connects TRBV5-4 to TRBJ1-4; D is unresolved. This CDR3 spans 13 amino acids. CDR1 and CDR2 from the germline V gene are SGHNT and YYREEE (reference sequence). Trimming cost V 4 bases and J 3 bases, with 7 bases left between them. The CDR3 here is CASSLRANEKLFF. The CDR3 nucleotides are TGTGCCAGCAGCCTGAGAGCTAATGAAAAACTGTTTTTT.

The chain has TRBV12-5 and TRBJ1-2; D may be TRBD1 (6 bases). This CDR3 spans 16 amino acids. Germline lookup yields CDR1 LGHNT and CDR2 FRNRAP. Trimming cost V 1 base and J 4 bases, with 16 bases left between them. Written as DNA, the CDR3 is TGTGCTAGTGGTTTGGCAGAAGGGGGGCTCGGCTATGGCTACACCTTC. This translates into CASGLAEGGLGYGYTF.

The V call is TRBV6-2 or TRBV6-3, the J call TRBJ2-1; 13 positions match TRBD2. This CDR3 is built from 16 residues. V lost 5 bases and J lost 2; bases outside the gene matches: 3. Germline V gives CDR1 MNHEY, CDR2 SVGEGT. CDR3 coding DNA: TGTGCCAGCAGTCGGACTAGCGGGGGACCCTACAATGAGCAGTTCTTC. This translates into CASSRTSGGPYNEQFF.

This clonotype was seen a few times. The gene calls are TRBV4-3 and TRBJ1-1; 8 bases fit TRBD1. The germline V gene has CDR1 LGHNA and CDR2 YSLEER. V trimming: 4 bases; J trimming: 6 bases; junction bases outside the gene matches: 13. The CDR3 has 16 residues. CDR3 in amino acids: CASSPDRGLWYSEAFF. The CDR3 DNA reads TGCGCCAGCAGCCCCGACAGGGGATTGTGGTATTCTGAAGCTTTCTTT.

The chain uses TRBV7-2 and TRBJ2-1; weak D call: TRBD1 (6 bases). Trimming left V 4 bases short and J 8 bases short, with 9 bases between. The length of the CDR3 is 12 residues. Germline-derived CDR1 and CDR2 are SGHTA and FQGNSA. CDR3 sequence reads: CASSYRAYEQFF. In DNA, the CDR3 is TGTGCCAGCAGCTACAGGGCATATGAGCAGTTCTTC.

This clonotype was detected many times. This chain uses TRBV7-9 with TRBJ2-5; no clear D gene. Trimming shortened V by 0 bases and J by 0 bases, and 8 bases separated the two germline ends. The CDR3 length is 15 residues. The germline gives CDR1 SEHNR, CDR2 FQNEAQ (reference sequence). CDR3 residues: CASSLALDYQETQYF. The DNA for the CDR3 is TGTGCCAGCAGCTTAGCGTTAGACTACCAAGAGACCCAGTACTTC.

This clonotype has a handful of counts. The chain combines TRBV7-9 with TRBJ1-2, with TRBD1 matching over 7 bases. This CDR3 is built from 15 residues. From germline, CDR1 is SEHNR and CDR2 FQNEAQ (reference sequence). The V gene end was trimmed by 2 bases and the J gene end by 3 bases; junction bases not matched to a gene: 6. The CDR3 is CASSLQAGTDYGYTF. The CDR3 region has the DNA TGTGCCAGCAGCTTACAAGCTGGGACAGACTATGGCTACACCTTC.

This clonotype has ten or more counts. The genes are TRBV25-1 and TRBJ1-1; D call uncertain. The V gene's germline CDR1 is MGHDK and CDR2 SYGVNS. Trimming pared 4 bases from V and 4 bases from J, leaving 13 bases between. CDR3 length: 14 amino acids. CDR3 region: CASSAYGSGTEAFF. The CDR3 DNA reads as TGTGCCAGCAGTGCTTACGGGAGTGGCACTGAAGCTTTCTTT. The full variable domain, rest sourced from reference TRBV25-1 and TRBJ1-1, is EADIYQTPRYLVIGTGKKITLECSQTMGHDKMYWYQQDPGMELHLIHYSYGVNSTEKGDLSSESTVSRIRTEHFPLTLESARPSHTSQYLCASSAYGSGTEAFFGQGTRLTVV.

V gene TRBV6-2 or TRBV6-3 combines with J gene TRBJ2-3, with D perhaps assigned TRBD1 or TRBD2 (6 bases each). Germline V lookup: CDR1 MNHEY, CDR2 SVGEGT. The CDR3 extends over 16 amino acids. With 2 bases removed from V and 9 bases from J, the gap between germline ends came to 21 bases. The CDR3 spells CASSYHAGTRGGTQYF. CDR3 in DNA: TGTGCCAGCAGTTACCACGCCGGAACTCGAGGGGGGACGCAGTATTTT.

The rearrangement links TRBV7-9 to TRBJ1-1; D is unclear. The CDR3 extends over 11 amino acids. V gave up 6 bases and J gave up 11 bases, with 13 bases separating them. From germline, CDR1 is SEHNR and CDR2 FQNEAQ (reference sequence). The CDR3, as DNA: TGTGCCAGCAGACTGACCCATTCTGCTTTCTTT. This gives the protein CASRLTHSAFF.

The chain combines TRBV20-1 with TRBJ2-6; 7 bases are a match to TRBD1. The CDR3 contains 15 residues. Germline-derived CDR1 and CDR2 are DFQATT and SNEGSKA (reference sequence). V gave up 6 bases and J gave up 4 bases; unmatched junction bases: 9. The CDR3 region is CSAVSDREGANVLTF. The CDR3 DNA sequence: TGCAGTGCGGTTTCCGACAGGGAAGGGGCCAACGTCCTGACTTTC.

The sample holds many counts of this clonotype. CDR3 residues: CASSSDKDLTNYGYTF. For the CDR3, the DNA is TGTGCCAGCAGTTCGGACAAGGACCTTACTAACTATGGCTACACCTTC. The chain uses TRBV12-3 or TRBV12-4 and TRBJ1-2; perhaps TRBD1 as D (5 bases). The CDR3 contains 16 residues. Trimming took 4 bases from V and 0 from J, leaving 15 bases between them.

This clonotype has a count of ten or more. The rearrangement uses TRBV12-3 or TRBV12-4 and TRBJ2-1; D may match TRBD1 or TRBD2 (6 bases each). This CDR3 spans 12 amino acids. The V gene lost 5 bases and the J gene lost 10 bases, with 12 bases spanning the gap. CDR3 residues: CASSRGALEQFF. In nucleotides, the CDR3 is TGTGCCAGCAGTAGGGGGGCACTCGAGCAGTTCTTC.

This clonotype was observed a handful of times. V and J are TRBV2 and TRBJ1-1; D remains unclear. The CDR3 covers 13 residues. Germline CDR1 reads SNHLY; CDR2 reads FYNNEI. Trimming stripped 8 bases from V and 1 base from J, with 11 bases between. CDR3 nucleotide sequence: TGTGCCAGCGTGTTTTGGGGGAACACTGAAGCTTTCTTT. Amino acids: CASVFWGNTEAFF. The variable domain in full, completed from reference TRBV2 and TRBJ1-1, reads EPEVTQTPSHQVTQMGQEVILRCVPISNHLYFYWYRQILGQKVEFLVSFYNNEISEKSEIFDDQFSVERPDGSNFTLKIRSTKLEDSAMYFCASVFWGNTEAFFGQGTRLTVV.

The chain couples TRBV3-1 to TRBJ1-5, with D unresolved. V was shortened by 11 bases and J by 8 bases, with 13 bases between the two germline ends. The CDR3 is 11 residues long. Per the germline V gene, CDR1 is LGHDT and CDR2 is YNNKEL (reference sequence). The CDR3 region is CARSYLEPQHF. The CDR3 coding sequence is TGTGCCCGGAGCTATCTCGAGCCCCAGCATTTT.

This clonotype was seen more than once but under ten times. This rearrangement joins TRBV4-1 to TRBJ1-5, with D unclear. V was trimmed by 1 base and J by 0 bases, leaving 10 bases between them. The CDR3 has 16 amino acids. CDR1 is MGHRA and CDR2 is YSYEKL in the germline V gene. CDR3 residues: CASSQVYDYSNQPQHF. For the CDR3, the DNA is TGCGCCAGCAGCCAAGTATACGACTATAGCAATCAGCCCCAGCATTTT.

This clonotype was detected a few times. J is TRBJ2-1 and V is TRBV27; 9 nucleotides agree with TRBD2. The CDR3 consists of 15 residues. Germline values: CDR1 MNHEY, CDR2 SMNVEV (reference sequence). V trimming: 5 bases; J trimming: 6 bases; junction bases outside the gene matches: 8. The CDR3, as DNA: TGTGCCAGCAGTCTTAGCGGGGGAGTCGGCAATGAGCAGTTCTTC. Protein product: CASSLSGGVGNEQFF.

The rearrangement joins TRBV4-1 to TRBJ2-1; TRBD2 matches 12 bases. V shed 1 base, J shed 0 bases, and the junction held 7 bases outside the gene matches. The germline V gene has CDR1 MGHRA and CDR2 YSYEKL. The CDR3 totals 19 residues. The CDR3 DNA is TGCGCCAGCAGCCAAGGCTGGACTAGCGGGGTGGTCTCCTACAATGAGCAGTTCTTC. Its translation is CASSQGWTSGVVSYNEQFF.

Written as DNA, the CDR3 is TGTGCCACCAGCAGCCGGGGGGGCTCCTACAATGAGCAGTTCTTC. It translates to CATSSRGGSYNEQFF. The chain has TRBV15 and TRBJ2-1, with 8 bases aligning to TRBD2. V dropped 3 bases and J dropped 0; count of bases not matched to a gene: 1. This CDR3 spans 15 amino acids. CDR1 and CDR2 from the germline V gene are LNHNV and YYDKDF (reference sequence).

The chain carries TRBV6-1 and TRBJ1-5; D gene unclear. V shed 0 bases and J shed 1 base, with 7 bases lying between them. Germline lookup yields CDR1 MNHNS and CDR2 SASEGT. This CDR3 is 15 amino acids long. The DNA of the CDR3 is TGTGCCAGCAGTGAAGCAGGGTGGAGCAATCAGCCCCAGCATTTT. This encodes CASSEAGWSNQPQHF.

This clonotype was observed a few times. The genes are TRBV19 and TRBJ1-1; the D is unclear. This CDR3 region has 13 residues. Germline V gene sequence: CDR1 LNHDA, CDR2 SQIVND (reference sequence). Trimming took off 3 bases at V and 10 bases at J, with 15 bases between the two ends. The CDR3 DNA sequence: TGTGCCAGTAGTATGAAGAGGGCCCCCTCAGCTTTCTTT. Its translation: CASSMKRAPSAFF.

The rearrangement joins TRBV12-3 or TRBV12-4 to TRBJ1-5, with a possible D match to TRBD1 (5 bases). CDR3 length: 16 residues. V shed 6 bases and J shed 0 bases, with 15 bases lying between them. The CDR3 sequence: CASSPDEGYSNQPQHF. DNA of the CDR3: TGTGCCAGCAGCCCGGATGAGGGGTATAGCAATCAGCCCCAGCATTTT.

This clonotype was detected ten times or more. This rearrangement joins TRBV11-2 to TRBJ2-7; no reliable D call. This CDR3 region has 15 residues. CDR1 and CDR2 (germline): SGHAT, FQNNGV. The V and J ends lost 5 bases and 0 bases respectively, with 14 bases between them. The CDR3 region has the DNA TGTGCCAGCAGCCTCACATATGATGGCTCCTACGAGCAGTACGTC. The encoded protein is CASSLTYDGSYEQYV.

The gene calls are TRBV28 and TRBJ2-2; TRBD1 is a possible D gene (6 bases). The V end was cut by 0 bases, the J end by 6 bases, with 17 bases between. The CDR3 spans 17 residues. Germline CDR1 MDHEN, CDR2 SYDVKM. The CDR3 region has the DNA TGTGCCAGCAGTTTATGGGCGGCAGGGGAACTGTCCGGGGAGCTGTTTTTT. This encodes CASSLWAAGELSGELFF.

The CDR3, as DNA: TGTGCCAGCAGCTCCTTGACTAGTAGCATCACAGATACGCAGTATTTT. Residues: CASSSLTSSITDTQYF. The chain combines TRBV7-9 with TRBJ2-3, with a tentative D call TRBD2 (6 bases). Trimming cost V 4 bases and J 2 bases, with 16 bases left between them. From germline, CDR1 is SEHNR and CDR2 FQNEAQ (reference sequence). The CDR3 contains 16 residues.